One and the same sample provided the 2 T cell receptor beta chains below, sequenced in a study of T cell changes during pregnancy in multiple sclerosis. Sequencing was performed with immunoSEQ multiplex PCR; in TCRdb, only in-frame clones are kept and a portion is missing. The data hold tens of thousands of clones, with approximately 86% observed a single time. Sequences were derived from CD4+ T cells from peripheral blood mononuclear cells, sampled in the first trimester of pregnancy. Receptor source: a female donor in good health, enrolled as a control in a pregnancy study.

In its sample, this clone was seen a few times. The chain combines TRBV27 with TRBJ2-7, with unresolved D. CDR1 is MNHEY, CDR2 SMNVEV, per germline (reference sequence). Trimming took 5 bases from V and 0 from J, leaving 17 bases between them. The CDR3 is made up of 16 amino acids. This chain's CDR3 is CASSPSRSQVSYEQYF. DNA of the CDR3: TGTGCCAGCAGTCCCAGTCGATCGCAGGTCTCCTACGAGCAGTACTTC.

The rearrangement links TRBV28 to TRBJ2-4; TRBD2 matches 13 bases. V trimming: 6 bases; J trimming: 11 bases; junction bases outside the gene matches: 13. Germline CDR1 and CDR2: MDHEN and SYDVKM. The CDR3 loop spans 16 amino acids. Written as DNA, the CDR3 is TGTGCCAGCAGCCGGACTAGCGGGGGCCCTCCAAAACTTCAGTACTTC. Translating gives CASSRTSGGPPKLQYF.